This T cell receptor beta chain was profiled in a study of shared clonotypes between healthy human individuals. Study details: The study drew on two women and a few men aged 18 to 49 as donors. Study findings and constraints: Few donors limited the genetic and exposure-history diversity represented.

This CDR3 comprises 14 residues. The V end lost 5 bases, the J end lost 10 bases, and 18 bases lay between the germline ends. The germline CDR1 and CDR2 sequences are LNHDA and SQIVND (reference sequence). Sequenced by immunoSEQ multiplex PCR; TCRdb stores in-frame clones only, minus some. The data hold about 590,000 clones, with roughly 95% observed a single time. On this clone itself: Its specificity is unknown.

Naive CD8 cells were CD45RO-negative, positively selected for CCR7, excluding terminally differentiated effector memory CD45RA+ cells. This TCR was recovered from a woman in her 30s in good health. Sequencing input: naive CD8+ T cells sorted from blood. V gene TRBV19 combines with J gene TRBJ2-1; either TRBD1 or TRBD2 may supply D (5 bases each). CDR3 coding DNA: TGTGCCAGTAGTCTCATGGGGGAGCGACGGGAGCAGTTCTTC. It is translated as CASSLMGERREQFF.